The TCR beta chain described here comes from a study of T cell changes during pregnancy in multiple sclerosis. The assay was immunoSEQ multiplex PCR, and TCRdb's table has in-frame clones only and misses some. The sample consists of approximately 24,000 clones, roughly 89% of them appearing once. The V segment lost 11 bases and the J segment 0 bases; nucleotides outside the gene matches: 11. Germline V gene lookup returns CDR1 SEHNR and CDR2 FQNEAQ (reference sequence). The CDR3 loop spans 16 amino acids. This receptor was identified in a female donor in good health, enrolled as a control in a pregnancy study. Sequenced material: CD8+ T cells from peripheral blood mononuclear cells, taken in the first trimester of pregnancy. This chain uses TRBV7-9 with TRBJ2-2; 8 bases are a match to TRBD1. CDR3 sequence (DNA): TGTGCCGGTGATCCAGGGGGCCAAGCGAACACCGGGGAGCTGTTTTTT. Translated: CAGDPGGQANTGELFF.